The 25 T cell receptor beta chains presented below share a single source sample, sequenced in a study of naive and memory T cell subsets. Amplification of ligated cDNA took four PCR rounds with SP2 and nested alpha and beta constant primers. TCRdb re-called the UMI-ligation and nested PCR reads with MiXCR, one entry per CDR3 protein. The data show 30,000 to 35,000 distinct CDR3 sequences, approximately 6.7% seen once. Treatment in this sample: skin biopsy from PPD injection site in Mantoux-positive individual. An oligonucleotide containing a UMI was ligated to the 3' end of TCR cDNA. The sequencing used skin, collected from a tuberculin skin test site. The receptor source for this set is an adult in good health.

This clonotype has ten or more counts. The genes are TRBV27 and TRBJ1-6; D remains ambiguous. V lost 3 bases and J 4 bases, leaving 10 bases between the germline ends. The CDR3 extends over 15 amino acids. CDR1 and CDR2 from the germline V gene are MNHEY and SMNVEV (reference sequence). In DNA form, the CDR3 reads TGTGCCAGCAGTTTGGCGTTCCCTTATAATTCACCCCTCCACTTT. Protein: CASSLAFPYNSPLHF.

Within the sample, this clonotype is medium-sized. V usage is TRBV29-1 and J usage is TRBJ1-5, with 8 bases that match TRBD1. V shed 4 bases, J shed 2 bases, and the junction held 4 bases outside the gene matches. Germline loops: CDR1 SQVTM, CDR2 ANQGSEA. This CDR3 has 14 amino acids. CDR3 protein: CSVVVQGGNQPQHF. The CDR3 nucleotides are TGCAGCGTTGTGGTACAGGGGGGCAATCAGCCCCAGCATTTT.

Many counts were recorded for this clonotype. The J gene is TRBJ1-5, the V gene TRBV7-2; tentative D call: TRBD1 (6 bases). CDR1 is SGHTA, CDR2 FQGNSA, per germline. V was shortened by 3 bases and J by 3 bases, with 12 bases between the two germline ends. The CDR3 has 15 residues. CDR3 in amino acids: CASSFSQGNNQPQHF. The CDR3 nucleotides read TGTGCCAGCAGCTTTTCACAGGGTAACAATCAGCCCCAGCATTTT.

This clonotype was observed a few times. This rearrangement joins TRBV4-1 to TRBJ2-3, with 11 bases identical to TRBD2. Germline loops: CDR1 MGHRA, CDR2 YSYEKL. The CDR3 sequence is 16 residues long. The junction had 5 bases not matched to a gene; V was cut back by 4 bases and J by 2 bases. CDR3 DNA sequence: TGCGCCAGCAGCCGGGATAGCGGGGGGGACACAGATACGCAGTATTTT. Amino acid sequence: CASSRDSGGDTDTQYF.

By sample fraction, this clonotype is medium-sized. The chain is built from TRBV10-3 and TRBJ2-3; D ambiguous. The CDR3 is made up of 14 amino acids. The germline V gene encodes CDR1 ENHRY and CDR2 SYGVKD. V was pared by 3 bases and J by 2 bases, with 9 bases between. The CDR3 spells CAISDSPNTDTQYF. The CDR3 DNA sequence: TGTGCCATCAGTGATTCGCCGAACACAGATACGCAGTATTTT.

This clonotype turned up a few times. The chain couples TRBV7-2 to TRBJ2-5; perhaps TRBD2 as D (6 bases). Germline values: CDR1 SGHTA, CDR2 FQGNSA. V was trimmed by 5 bases and J by 4 bases, leaving 17 bases between them. The CDR3 consists of 15 residues. CDR3 sequence reads: CASSRGRGGGETQYF. Here the CDR3 DNA reads TGTGCCAGCAGCCGCGGGCGGGGTGGGGGAGAGACCCAGTACTTC.

Many counts were recorded for this clonotype. V usage is TRBV12-3 or TRBV12-4 and J usage is TRBJ2-3; no definite D call. The V gene lost 1 base and the J gene lost 1 base, with 6 bases spanning the gap. This CDR3 contains 14 residues. The DNA for the CDR3 is TGTGCCAGCAGTTTAGGAGCCGGCACAGATACGCAGTATTTT. Translating gives CASSLGAGTDTQYF.

The chain has TRBV5-1 and TRBJ2-3, with a possible D match to TRBD2 (6 bases). Germline V lookup: CDR1 SGHRS, CDR2 YFSETQ. The V end lost 7 bases, the J end lost 1 base, and 16 bases lay between the germline ends. The CDR3 covers 15 residues. The CDR3 nucleotides are TGCGCCAGCTCCGTACGCGGGGCTGGCACAGATACGCAGTATTTT. Its translation: CASSVRGAGTDTQYF.

In its sample, this clonotype was seen many times. The chain employs TRBV7-2 and TRBJ2-1; 7 bases line up with TRBD2. The CDR3 is 15 residues long. J gave up 5 bases and V 7 bases, and 11 bases lay outside the gene matches. Per germline, CDR1 SGHTA and CDR2 FQGNSA. CDR3 bases: TGTGCCAGCATCATTCTGGGAGGGCGGGACAATGAGCAGTTCTTC. It translates to CASIILGGRDNEQFF.

This clonotype was detected many times. The chain carries TRBV29-1 and TRBJ2-5; D is tentatively TRBD1 or TRBD2 (5 bases each). This CDR3 spans 12 amino acids. Trimming pared 6 bases from V and 4 bases from J, leaving 12 bases between. Germline CDR1 SQVTM, CDR2 ANQGSEA. The CDR3 DNA sequence: TGCAGCGTGGGACGGGCCGGAGAGACCCAGTACTTC. Translated: CSVGRAGETQYF.

This clonotype was detected many times. The chain joins TRBV18 to TRBJ2-1, with 8 nucleotides matching TRBD1. CDR3 size: 14 residues. V lost 7 bases, J lost 5 bases, and 7 bases stayed unmatched. Looked up from germline, CDR1 is KGHSH and CDR2 is LQKENI. The CDR3 region is CASYTGTGNNEQFF. In DNA, the CDR3 is TGTGCCAGCTATACCGGGACAGGAAACAATGAGCAGTTCTTC.

This clonotype appeared many times. The CDR3 sequence: CASSIEGAGNIQYF. The DNA of the CDR3 is TGTGCCAGTAGTATAGAGGGGGCCGGAAACATTCAGTACTTC. This chain joins TRBV19 and TRBJ2-4; D is possibly TRBD1 (6 bases). Germline CDR1 LNHDA, CDR2 SQIVND (reference sequence). The CDR3 runs 14 residues. V was cut by 0 bases and J by 6 bases, with 9 bases left in between.

A few counts support this clonotype. J is TRBJ1-2 and V is TRBV4-2; D possibly corresponds to TRBD1 (6 bases). Per the germline V gene, CDR1 is LGHNA and CDR2 is YNFKEQ. V was clipped by 2 bases and J by 8 bases, with 9 bases between them. The CDR3 is 12 residues long. The CDR3 DNA sequence: TGTGCCAGCAGCCAAAGAGGGGGGGGCTACACCTTC. It translates to CASSQRGGGYTF.

By share, this clonotype ranks as medium-sized. The V call is TRBV7-2, the J call TRBJ2-1, with D possibly matching TRBD2 (7 bases). CDR1 and CDR2 from the germline V gene are SGHTA and FQGNSA. The CDR3 has 15 amino acids. V was trimmed by 6 bases and J by 10 bases, leaving 22 bases between them. The CDR3 spells CASSSQGGGQWEQFF. The CDR3 region has the DNA TGTGCCAGCAGTTCCCAAGGGGGGGGACAATGGGAGCAGTTCTTC.

This clonotype was seen at least ten times. The chain recombines TRBV7-8 with TRBJ2-2; 8 nucleotides match TRBD2. Germline V gives CDR1 SGHVS, CDR2 FQNEAQ. J was trimmed by 6 bases and V by 6 bases; bases with no gene match: 12. This CDR3 region has 16 residues. CDR3 sequence reads: CASRPRGGPFSGELFF. CDR3 DNA sequence: TGTGCCAGCAGGCCCCGGGGGGGGCCCTTCTCCGGGGAGCTGTTTTTT. The whole variable domain, remainder taken from reference TRBV7-8 and TRBJ2-2, is GAGVSQSPRYKVAKRGQDVALRCDPISGHVSLFWYQQALGQGPEFLTYFQNEAQLDKSGLPSDRFFAERPEGSVSTLKIQRTQQEDSAVYLCASRPRGGPFSGELFFGEGSRLTVL.

The CDR3 DNA reads TGTGCCAGTGGACAGGGTAACAATGAGCAGTTCTTC. It specifies CASGQGNNEQFF. J is TRBJ2-1 and V is TRBV19; 8 bases are a match to TRBD1. Trimming removed 8 bases from V and 5 bases from J; junction bases left unmatched: 2. CDR1 is LNHDA and CDR2 is SQIVND in the germline V gene (reference sequence). The CDR3 is made up of 12 amino acids.

This clonotype was found many times. The V gene is TRBV7-9, the J gene TRBJ2-1, with 10 bases fitting TRBD1. The CDR3 has 14 amino acids. CDR1 is SEHNR, CDR2 FQNEAQ, per germline (reference sequence). J gave up 6 bases and V 4 bases, and 3 bases lay outside the gene matches. The CDR3 is CASSWTGGINEQFF. In DNA, the CDR3 is TGTGCCAGCAGCTGGACAGGGGGGATCAATGAGCAGTTCTTC. Looking up the rest from reference TRBV7-9 and TRBJ2-1 gives the full variable domain: DTGVSQNPRHKITKRGQNVTFRCDPISEHNRLYWYRQTLGQGPEFLTYFQNEAQLEKSRLLSDRFSAERPKGSFSTLEIQRTEQGDSAMYLCASSWTGGINEQFFGPGTRLTVL.

This clonotype was counted many times. This chain connects TRBV27 to TRBJ2-7; D possibly matches TRBD1 or TRBD2 (6 bases each). CDR1 is MNHEY, CDR2 SMNVEV, per germline (reference sequence). The CDR3 runs to 15 residues. V was trimmed by 6 bases and J by 1 base, leaving 16 bases between them. The CDR3 protein is CASSPGAELSYEQYF. The CDR3 DNA follows: TGTGCCAGCAGCCCGGGGGCTGAGCTTTCCTACGAGCAGTACTTC.

This clonotype was seen only a few times. The rearrangement links TRBV10-3 to TRBJ2-7; 9 positions match TRBD1. Germline trimming cut 6 bases from V and 0 bases from J; bases unmatched to any gene: 3. Per germline, CDR1 ENHRY and CDR2 SYGVKD. CDR3 length equals 14 residues. Here the CDR3 reads CAIRPGQGSYEQYF. Written as DNA, the CDR3 is TGTGCCATCAGGCCGGGACAGGGCTCCTACGAGCAGTACTTC.

This clonotype was seen at least ten times. The V and J genes are TRBV7-9 and TRBJ2-3, with TRBD2 matching 7 bases. V shed 8 bases, J shed 6 bases, and the junction held 8 bases outside the gene matches. CDR1 and CDR2 from the germline V gene are SEHNR and FQNEAQ (reference sequence). The CDR3 consists of 13 residues. The CDR3 DNA follows: TGTGCCAGCTCGCGGGGGAATTTCGATACGCAGTATTTT. Its protein is CASSRGNFDTQYF.

This clonotype was found a few times. The chain joins TRBV12-3 or TRBV12-4 to TRBJ1-3, with a weak D call TRBD1 (6 bases). The CDR3 runs to 14 residues. Trimming stripped 5 bases from V and 1 base from J, with 9 bases between. CDR3 bases: TGTGCCAGCAGTACGGGACATTCTGGAAACACCATATATTTT. Translation: CASSTGHSGNTIYF.

On this clonotype itself: Since a much larger clone is just one base distant, this may be a read error. V and J are TRBV6-2 or TRBV6-3 and TRBJ2-5, with D uncertain. V lost 4 bases to trimming and J lost 3 bases, with 12 bases between them. CDR3 length: 14 residues. Germline values: CDR1 MNHEY, CDR2 SVGEGT. The CDR3 DNA reads TGTGCCAGCAGTTTGTTACAGTGCGAAGAGACCCAGTACTTC. It translates to CASSLLQCEETQYF.

This clonotype was counted many times. The rearrangement joins TRBV6-1 to TRBJ2-7; the D gene is possibly TRBD1 (6 bases). CDR1 is MNHNS and CDR2 is SASEGT in the germline V gene. The V end lost 0 bases, the J end lost 2 bases, and 11 bases lay between the germline ends. CDR3 length: 15 amino acids. The CDR3, as DNA: TGTGCCAGCAGTGAAGCGGGCAGGGGTCCCTACGAGCAGTACTTC. It yields the protein CASSEAGRGPYEQYF.

This clonotype was found many times. This chain connects TRBV24-1 to TRBJ2-3; no clear D gene. Trimming shortened V by 1 base and J by 6 bases, and 7 bases separated the two germline ends. The CDR3 spans 13 residues. CDR1 and CDR2 (germline): KGHDR, SFDVKD. The CDR3 coding sequence is TGTGCCACCAGTGATTTTCGAGACGATACGCAGTATTTT. Encoded protein: CATSDFRDDTQYF.

This clonotype has only a few counts. The rearrangement joins TRBV6-5 to TRBJ1-1; no clear D. There are 15 residues in the CDR3. Germline assignment: CDR1 MNHEY and CDR2 SVGAGI. V was pared by 0 bases and J by 7 bases, with 15 bases between. The DNA for the CDR3 is TGTGCCAGCAGTTACTCGGAAACCGGATCGTTTGAAGCTTTCTTT. Amino acids: CASSYSETGSFEAFF.